The rows below give T cell receptor beta chains drawn from one sample of a study of T-cell memory formation after mild COVID-19. MiXCR was run by TCRdb on the 5' RACE reads, yielding one entry per CDR3 protein. Among approximately 150,000 distinct CDR3 sequences listed, over 6% were seen once. The sample was PBMCs or a T cell subset sorted from them (not recorded which). The receptors stem from an adult woman who had mild COVID-19 (a few samples of this study predate the infection). Cell type and time point are not known. Each CDR3 is given without its conserved first and last residue. A D gene is named only where the DNA matches it firmly. Size tells how often a clone was seen (once, few, many) or the class of an expanded clone, and some rows leave it out.

. . TRBJ2-3 TRBV19 ASIPRTTSSTDTQY
TRBD1 many TRBJ1-5 TRBV2 ASRTLTGHNQPQH
TRBD2 many TRBJ2-1 TRBV7-2 ASSSSTSGRRNEQF
TRBD1 . TRBJ2-5 TRBV18 ASSPPGQGETQY
. . TRBJ1-1 TRBV30 AWTLRNSRSEAF
. . TRBJ1-2 TRBV25-1 ASSVGKGTANYGYT
. . TRBJ1-2 TRBV5-6 ASSSQGGYT
. . TRBJ2-1 TRBV12-3/TRBV12-4 ASSLVGINEQF
TRBD2 . TRBJ2-5 TRBV12-3/TRBV12-4 ASEGLAETQY
TRBD2 few TRBJ2-2 TRBV9 ASSPRERELVTGELF
TRBD1 . TRBJ1-2 TRBV12-3/TRBV12-4 ASSRDRVPRDGYT
TRBD2 few TRBJ2-1 TRBV24-1 ATTDGIAGGNEQF
. . TRBJ2-5 TRBV5-4 ASSSPMDSDLQY
. many TRBJ2-3 TRBV2 ASRLLGDTQY
TRBD2 few TRBJ2-3 TRBV11-2 ASSLSLSGSVDTQY